Shown below are 17 T cell receptor beta chains from a single sample sequenced in a study of blood T cell repertoires in COVID-19. Sequenced by immunoSEQ multiplex PCR; TCRdb stores in-frame clones only, minus some. The sample lists 300,000 to 400,000 clones; about 88% were seen once. The sample consisted of peripheral blood. These receptors were obtained from an older woman with COVID-19, enrolled during active disease.

CDR3: CASSQGAGNTEAFF. The CDR3, as DNA: TGCGCCAGCAGCCAAGGGGCAGGGAACACTGAAGCTTTCTTT. The V gene is TRBV4-3, the J gene TRBJ1-1; D gene unclear. Trimming took off 1 base at V and 1 base at J, with 7 bases between the two ends. Per the germline V gene, CDR1 is LGHNA and CDR2 is YSLEER. This CDR3 region has 14 residues.

This chain joins TRBV9 and TRBJ2-4; D is undetermined. V was trimmed by 5 bases and J by 0 bases, leaving 18 bases between them. CDR3 size: 17 residues. Germline V CDR1 and CDR2: SGDLS, YYNGEE. The CDR3 region is CASRRQTGVLAKNIQYF. CDR3 DNA: TGTGCCAGCAGAAGGCAGACGGGTGTTCTAGCCAAAAACATTCAGTACTTC. Supplemented by reference TRBV9 and TRBJ2-4, the full variable domain reads DSGVTQTPKHLITATGQRVTLRCSPRSGDLSVYWYQQSLDQGLQFLIQYYNGEERAKGNILERFSAQQFPDLHSELNLSSLELGDSALYFCASRRQTGVLAKNIQYFGAGTRLSVL.

This chain connects TRBV21-1 to TRBJ2-2; TRBD1 is taken as the D call from the table, unchecked against the DNA. TRBV21-1 is a known pseudogene. The CDR3 covers 12 residues. For the CDR3, the DNA is TGTGCCAGGTCCAGGAACACCGGGGAGCTGTTTTTT. Amino acid sequence: CARSRNTGELFF.

V and J are TRBV6-2 or TRBV6-3 and TRBJ2-3; TRBD2 matches at 14 bases. V shed 5 bases and J 1 base; nucleotides not matched to a gene: 2. Germline V CDR1 and CDR2: MNHEY, SVGEGT. The CDR3 is made up of 16 amino acids. CDR3 protein: CASSQGLAGGTDTQYF. Written as DNA, the CDR3 is TGTGCCAGCAGTCAGGGACTAGCGGGGGGCACAGATACGCAGTATTTT.

This sequence joins TRBV21-1 and TRBJ2-1; the table's D call of TRBD1 was not tested on the DNA. TRBV21-1 counts as a pseudogene. The CDR3 totals 17 residues. For the CDR3, the DNA is TGTGCCAGCCCCAAAGGGGGCGGCAGGGGATTTGGGGATGAGCAGTTCTTC. Amino acids: CASPKGGGRGFGDEQFF.

Notes on this clone: A read error may explain this, as a much larger clone is one base away. The chain carries TRBV7-9 and TRBJ1-6; D remains ambiguous. Germline CDR1 is SEHNR and CDR2 is FQNEAQ (reference sequence). CDR3 size: 13 residues. V gave up 1 base and J gave up 6 bases, with 4 bases separating them. The CDR3 coding sequence is TGTGCCAGCAGCTTAGTGGCTAATTCACCCCTCCACTTT. Its protein is CASSLVANSPLHF.

The chain couples TRBV5-4 to TRBJ2-1; the match to TRBD2 covers 9 bases. The CDR3 consists of 14 residues. V trimming: 0 bases; J trimming: 10 bases; junction bases outside the gene matches: 5. CDR1 is SGHNT and CDR2 is YYREEE in the germline V gene (reference sequence). CDR3 DNA: TGTGCCAGCAGCTTGGATCTAGCGGGACCCGAGCAGTTCTTC. This gives the protein CASSLDLAGPEQFF.

This chain connects TRBV4-2 to TRBJ1-1; D gene uncertain. Germline loops: CDR1 LGHNA, CDR2 YNFKEQ. The CDR3 totals 13 residues. V was shortened by 0 bases and J by 4 bases, with 6 bases between the two germline ends. In DNA, the CDR3 is TGTGCCAGCAGCCAAGAAGAGCTCACTGAAGCTTTCTTT. Protein: CASSQEELTEAFF.

This chain connects TRBV7-8 to TRBJ2-7; D might be TRBD2 (6 bases). Germline assignment: CDR1 SGHVS and CDR2 FQNEAQ. V lost 5 bases to trimming and J lost 5 bases, with 19 bases between them. The CDR3 runs to 15 residues. CDR3 DNA: TGTGCCAGCAGCGAAGGCCGGGACTTGGGGGACGAGCAGTACTTC. It translates to CASSEGRDLGDEQYF.

This clone was seen a handful of times. CDR3 nucleotide sequence: TGTGCCAGCAGTTACGGGTCCAGGGCCGCTGAAGCTTTCTTT. It yields the protein CASSYGSRAAEAFF. The chain couples TRBV6-2 or TRBV6-3 to TRBJ1-1, with D possibly being TRBD1 (5 bases). The CDR3 has 14 residues. The V end lost 2 bases, the J end lost 6 bases, and 13 bases lay between the germline ends. The germline gives CDR1 MNHEY, CDR2 SVGEGT.

The chain combines TRBV5-5 with TRBJ1-2; D perhaps matches TRBD1 (5 bases). The CDR3 runs 17 residues. Germline CDR1 reads SGHKS; CDR2 reads YYEKEE (reference sequence). Trimming cost V 3 bases and J 0 bases, with 18 bases left between them. This CDR3 reads CASSSGTGWGANYGYTF. CDR3 coding DNA: TGTGCCAGCAGCTCGGGGACCGGATGGGGGGCTAACTATGGCTACACCTTC.

In this sample, this clone turned up once. V and J are TRBV9 and TRBJ2-5; 13 bases agree with TRBD2. The junction had 7 bases not matched to a gene; V was cut back by 4 bases and J by 4 bases. The CDR3 covers 16 residues. The V gene's germline CDR1 is SGDLS and CDR2 YYNGEE. This CDR3 is CASSTPWTSGGETQYF. The CDR3 DNA reads TGTGCCAGCAGCACCCCCTGGACTAGCGGGGGAGAGACCCAGTACTTC.

The V and J genes are TRBV11-2 and TRBJ2-1, with D possibly TRBD1 on 6 matching bases. CDR3 size: 18 residues. CDR1 and CDR2 from the germline V gene are SGHAT and FQNNGV. V lost 2 bases and J lost 3, with 20 bases in between. The CDR3 loop reads CASSLPRTVYPDYNEQFF. In nucleotides, the CDR3 is TGTGCCAGCAGCTTACCGAGGACAGTTTATCCCGACTACAATGAGCAGTTCTTC. Full variable domain (outside the CDR3, taken from reference TRBV11-2 and TRBJ2-1): EAGVAQSPRYKIIEKRQSVAFWCNPISGHATLYWYQQILGQGPKLLIQFQNNGVVDDSQLPKDRFSAERLKGVDSTLKIQPAKLEDSAVYLCASSLPRTVYPDYNEQFFGPGTRLTVL.

The chain recombines TRBV9 with TRBJ2-7, with D possibly being TRBD2 (6 bases). The V gene's germline CDR1 is SGDLS and CDR2 YYNGEE. With 0 bases removed from V and 2 bases from J, the gap between germline ends came to 12 bases. The CDR3 contains 15 residues. The CDR3 nucleotides are TGTGCCAGCAGCGTAGAAGGAGGGGAAGCCTACGAGCAGTACTTC. It encodes CASSVEGGEAYEQYF.

This chain connects TRBV19 to TRBJ2-3; TRBD1 matches 7 bases. CDR3 size: 13 residues. Germline loops: CDR1 LNHDA, CDR2 SQIVND (reference sequence). V trimming: 4 bases; J trimming: 6 bases; junction bases outside the gene matches: 4. CDR3 sequence reads: CASSSTGADTQYF. CDR3 bases: TGTGCCAGTAGTAGCACAGGGGCCGATACGCAGTATTTT.

The CDR3 coding sequence is TGTGCCAGCAGTGAACTCTATCGGCGGACCTATAATTCACCCCTCCACTTT. It is translated as CASSELYRRTYNSPLHF. The chain employs TRBV6-1 and TRBJ1-6; D is ambiguous. From germline, CDR1 is MNHNS and CDR2 SASEGT. Deletions cut 2 bases from V and 2 bases from J, with 13 bases between. The CDR3 has 17 residues.

The V call is TRBV7-8, the J call TRBJ1-1; D uncertain. The CDR3 extends over 12 amino acids. V dropped 2 bases and J dropped 3 bases, with 4 bases sitting between them. Germline CDR1 reads SGHVS; CDR2 reads FQNEAQ. This CDR3 is CASSLSYTEAFF. Written as DNA, the CDR3 is TGTGCCAGCAGCTTATCATACACTGAAGCTTTCTTT.